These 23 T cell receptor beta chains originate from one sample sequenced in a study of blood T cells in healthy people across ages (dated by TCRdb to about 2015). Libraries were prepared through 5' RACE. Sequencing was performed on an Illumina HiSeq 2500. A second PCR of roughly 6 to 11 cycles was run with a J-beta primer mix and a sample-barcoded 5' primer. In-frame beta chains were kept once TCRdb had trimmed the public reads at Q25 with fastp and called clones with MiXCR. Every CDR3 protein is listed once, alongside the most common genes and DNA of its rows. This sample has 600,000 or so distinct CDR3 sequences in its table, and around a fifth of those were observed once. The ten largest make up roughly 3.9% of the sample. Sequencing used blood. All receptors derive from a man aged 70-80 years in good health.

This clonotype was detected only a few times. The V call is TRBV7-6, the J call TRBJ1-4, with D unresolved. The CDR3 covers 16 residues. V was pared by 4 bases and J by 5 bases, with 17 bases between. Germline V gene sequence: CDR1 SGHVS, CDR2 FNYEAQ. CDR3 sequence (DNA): TGTGCCAGCAGCTCCCCCGTGGACCGCGGGAATGAAAAACTGTTTTTT. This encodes CASSSPVDRGNEKLFF.

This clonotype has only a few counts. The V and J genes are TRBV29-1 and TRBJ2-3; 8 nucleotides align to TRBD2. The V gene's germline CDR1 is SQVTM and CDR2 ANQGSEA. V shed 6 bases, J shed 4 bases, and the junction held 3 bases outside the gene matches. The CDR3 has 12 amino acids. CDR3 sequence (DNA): TGCAGCGTGTCGGGAGGGTCAGATACGCAGTATTTT. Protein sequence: CSVSGGSDTQYF.

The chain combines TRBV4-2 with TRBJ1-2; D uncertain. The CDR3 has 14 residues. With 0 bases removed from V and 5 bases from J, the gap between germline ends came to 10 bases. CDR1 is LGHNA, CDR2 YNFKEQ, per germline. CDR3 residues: CASSQDLEYYGYTF. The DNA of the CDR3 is TGTGCCAGCAGCCAAGATTTAGAATATTATGGCTACACCTTC.

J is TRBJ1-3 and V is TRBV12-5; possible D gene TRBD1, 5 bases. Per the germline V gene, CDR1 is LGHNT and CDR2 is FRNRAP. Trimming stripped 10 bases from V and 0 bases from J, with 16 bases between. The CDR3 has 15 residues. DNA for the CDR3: TGTGCTACTGGGCAGGGACCGAACTCTGGAAACACCATATATTTT. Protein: CATGQGPNSGNTIYF.

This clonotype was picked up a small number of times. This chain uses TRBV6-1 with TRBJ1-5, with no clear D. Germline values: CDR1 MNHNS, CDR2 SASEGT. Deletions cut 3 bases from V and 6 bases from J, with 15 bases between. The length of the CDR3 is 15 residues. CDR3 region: CASSDRQNAAQPQHF. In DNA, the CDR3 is TGTGCCAGCAGTGATCGTCAGAATGCCGCTCAGCCCCAGCATTTT.

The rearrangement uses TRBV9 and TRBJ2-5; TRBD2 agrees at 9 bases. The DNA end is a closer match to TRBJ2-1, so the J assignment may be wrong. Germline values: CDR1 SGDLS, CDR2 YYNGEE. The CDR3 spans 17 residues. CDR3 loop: CASSVGRGGGVSDEQFF. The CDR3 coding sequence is TGTGCCAGCAGCGTAGGTCGCGGGGGGGGAGTGAGCGATGAGCAGTTCTTC.

CDR3 bases: TGTGCCAGCAGTCCCGGGACAGGGGATTCGGACTATGGCTACACCTTC. Protein sequence: CASSPGTGDSDYGYTF. This sequence joins TRBV6-1 and TRBJ1-2; 10 bases align to TRBD1. Germline lookup yields CDR1 MNHNS and CDR2 SASEGT. CDR3 length equals 16 residues. V lost 5 bases and J lost 3; bases outside the gene matches: 9.

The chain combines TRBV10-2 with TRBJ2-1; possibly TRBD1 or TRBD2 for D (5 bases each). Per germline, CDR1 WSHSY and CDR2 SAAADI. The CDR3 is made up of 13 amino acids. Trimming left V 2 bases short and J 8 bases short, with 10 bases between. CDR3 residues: CASSEVGTHEQFF. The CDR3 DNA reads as TGCGCCAGCAGTGAGGTAGGGACCCATGAGCAGTTCTTC.

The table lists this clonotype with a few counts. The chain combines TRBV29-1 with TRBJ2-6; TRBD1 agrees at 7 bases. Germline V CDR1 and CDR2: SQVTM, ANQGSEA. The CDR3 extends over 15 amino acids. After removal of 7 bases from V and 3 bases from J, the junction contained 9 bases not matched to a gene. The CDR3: CSATLTGLGANVLTF. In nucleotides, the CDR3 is TGCAGCGCCACCCTGACAGGGCTTGGGGCCAACGTCCTGACTTTC.

The CDR3 protein is CASSYFAGTGQETQYF. The CDR3 DNA follows: TGTGCCAGCAGTTACTTCGCCGGGACAGGGCAGGAGACCCAGTACTTC. This rearrangement joins TRBV6-2 or TRBV6-3 to TRBJ2-5, with 9 bases lining up with TRBD1. Germline CDR1 reads MNHEY; CDR2 reads SVGEGT. CDR3 size: 16 residues. V trimming: 1 base; J trimming: 5 bases; junction bases outside the gene matches: 8.

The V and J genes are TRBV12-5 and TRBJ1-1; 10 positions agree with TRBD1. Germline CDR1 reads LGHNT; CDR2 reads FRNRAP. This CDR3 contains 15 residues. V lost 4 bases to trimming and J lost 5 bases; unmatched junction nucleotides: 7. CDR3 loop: CASGSRQGATTEAFF. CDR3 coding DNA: TGTGCTAGTGGTTCTCGACAGGGGGCTACAACTGAAGCTTTCTTT.

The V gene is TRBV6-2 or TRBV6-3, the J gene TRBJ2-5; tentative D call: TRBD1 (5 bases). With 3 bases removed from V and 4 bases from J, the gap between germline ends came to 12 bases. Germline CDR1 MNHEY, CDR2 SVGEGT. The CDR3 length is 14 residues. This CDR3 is CASSYRRVGETQYF. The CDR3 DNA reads TGTGCCAGCAGTTATCGCAGGGTAGGAGAGACCCAGTACTTC.

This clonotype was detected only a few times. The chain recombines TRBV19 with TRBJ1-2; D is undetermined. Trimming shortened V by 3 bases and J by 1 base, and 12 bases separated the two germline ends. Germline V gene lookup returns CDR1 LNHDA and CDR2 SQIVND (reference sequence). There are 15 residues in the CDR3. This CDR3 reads CASSIGSRSNYGYTF. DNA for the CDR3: TGTGCCAGTAGTATCGGGTCCCGGAGTAACTATGGCTACACCTTC.

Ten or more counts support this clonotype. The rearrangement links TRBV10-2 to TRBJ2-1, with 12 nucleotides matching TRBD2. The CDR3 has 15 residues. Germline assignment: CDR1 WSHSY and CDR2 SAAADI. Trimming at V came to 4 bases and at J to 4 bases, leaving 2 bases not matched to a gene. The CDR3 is CASSVTSGRYNEQFF. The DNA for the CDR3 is TGCGCCAGCAGTGTGACTAGCGGGAGATACAATGAGCAGTTCTTC.

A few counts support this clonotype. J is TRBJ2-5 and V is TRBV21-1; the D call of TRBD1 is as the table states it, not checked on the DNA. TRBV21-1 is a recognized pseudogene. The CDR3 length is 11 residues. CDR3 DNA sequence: TGTGCCTACGGAGGGGGAGAGACCCAGTACTTC. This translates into CAYGGGETQYF.

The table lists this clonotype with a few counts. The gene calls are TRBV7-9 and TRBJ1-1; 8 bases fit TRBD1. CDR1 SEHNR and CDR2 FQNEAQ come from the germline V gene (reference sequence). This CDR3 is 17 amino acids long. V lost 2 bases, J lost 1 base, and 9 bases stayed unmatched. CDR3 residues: CASSLKDRVPGNTEAFF. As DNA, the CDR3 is TGTGCCAGCAGCTTAAAGGACAGGGTCCCAGGGAACACTGAAGCTTTCTTT.

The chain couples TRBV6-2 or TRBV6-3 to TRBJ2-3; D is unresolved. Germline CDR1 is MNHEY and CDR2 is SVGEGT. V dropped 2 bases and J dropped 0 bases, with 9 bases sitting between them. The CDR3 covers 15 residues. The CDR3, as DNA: TGTGCCAGCAGTTACCAGCTAGATAGCACAGATACGCAGTATTTT. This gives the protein CASSYQLDSTDTQYF.

As DNA, the CDR3 is TGTGCCAGCAGTTTAGCGGGCAGGGGTCCAAGTGGCTACACCTTC. Encoded protein: CASSLAGRGPSGYTF. The chain combines TRBV12-3 or TRBV12-4 with TRBJ1-2; tentative D call: TRBD1 (6 bases). The CDR3 covers 15 residues. The V gene lost 0 bases and the J gene lost 7 bases, with 15 bases spanning the gap.

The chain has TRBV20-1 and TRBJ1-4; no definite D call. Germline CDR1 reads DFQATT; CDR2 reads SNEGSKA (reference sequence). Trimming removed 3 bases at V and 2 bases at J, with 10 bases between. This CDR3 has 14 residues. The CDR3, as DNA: TGCAGTGCTAGGCCGACACCTACTAATGAAAAACTGTTTTTT. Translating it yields CSARPTPTNEKLFF.

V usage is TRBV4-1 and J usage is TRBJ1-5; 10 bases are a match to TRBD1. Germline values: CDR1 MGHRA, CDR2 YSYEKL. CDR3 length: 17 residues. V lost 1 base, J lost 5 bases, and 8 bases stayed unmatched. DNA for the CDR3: TGCGCCAGCAGCCAAGGTCGGACAGGGGGAGGAGATCAGCCCCAGCATTTT. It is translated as CASSQGRTGGGDQPQHF.

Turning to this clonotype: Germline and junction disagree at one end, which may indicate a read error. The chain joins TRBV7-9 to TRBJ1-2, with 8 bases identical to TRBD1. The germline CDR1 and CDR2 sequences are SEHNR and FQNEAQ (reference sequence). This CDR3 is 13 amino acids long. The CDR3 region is CASSPRTGQGYTF. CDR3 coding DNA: TGTGCCAGCAGCCCCCGGACAGGGCAAGGCTACACCTTT.

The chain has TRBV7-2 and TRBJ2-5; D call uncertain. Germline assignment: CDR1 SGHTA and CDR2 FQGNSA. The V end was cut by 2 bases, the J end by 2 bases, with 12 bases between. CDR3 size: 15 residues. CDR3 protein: CASSLNPGAQETQYF. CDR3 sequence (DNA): TGTGCCAGCAGCTTAAATCCGGGCGCGCAAGAGACCCAGTACTTC.

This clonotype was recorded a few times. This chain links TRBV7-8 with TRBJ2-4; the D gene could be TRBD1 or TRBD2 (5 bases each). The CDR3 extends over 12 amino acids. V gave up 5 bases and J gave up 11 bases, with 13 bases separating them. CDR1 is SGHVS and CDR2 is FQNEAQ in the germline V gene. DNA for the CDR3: TGTGCCAGCAGCGGGGATAGGGGACTTCAGTACTTC. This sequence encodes CASSGDRGLQYF.